Each of the 25 T cell receptor beta chains below was sequenced from the same sample in a study of regulatory T cells in long-lasting Graves disease. Specified time point: newly diagnosed GD, antithyroid drugs for less than 3 months. PBMC-derived RNA was used for the TCR library. For TCR beta, libraries came from iRepertoire HTBI primers and Arm-PCR of CDR3 regions. TCRdb reanalysed the multiplex PCR reads using MiXCR and keeps one entry per CDR3 protein. The sample carries 380,000 or so distinct CDR3 sequences, about 17% recorded once. The same specimen was also included in a second study, on T cells in Graves' hyperthyroidism and ophthalmopathy.

The source material was peripheral blood mononuclear cells (PBMCs), sampled at new diagnosis, from a patient treated with antithyroid drugs. The receptors derive from a woman between 18 and 29 years old with Graves disease.

This clonotype was observed at least ten times. The chain has TRBV7-3 and TRBJ2-1, with TRBD1 matching 8 bases. The CDR3 extends over 15 amino acids. Germline V CDR1 and CDR2: SGHTA, FQGTGA. J was trimmed by 6 bases and V by 4 bases; bases with no gene match: 8. CDR3 sequence reads: CASSYFGTGLNEQFF. CDR3 nucleotide sequence: TGTGCCAGCAGCTACTTCGGGACAGGCCTCAATGAGCAGTTCTTC.

As to this clonotype: The junction departs from the called germline gene at one end, perhaps through a read error. The chain employs TRBV7-9 and TRBJ1-3, with D perhaps matching TRBD1 (6 bases). The length of the CDR3 is 11 residues. Germline V gene data show CDR1 as SEHNR and CDR2 as FQNEAQ (reference sequence). This CDR3 reads CASSLEGHLTF. Written as DNA, the CDR3 is TGTGCCAGCAGCTTAGAGGGACACTTGACCTTT.

This clonotype was counted only a few times. V and J are TRBV19 and TRBJ2-2; 9 bases are a match to TRBD2. Trimming took 4 bases from V and 5 from J; bases not matched to a gene: 8. CDR1 and CDR2 (germline): LNHDA, SQIVND (reference sequence). The length of the CDR3 is 16 residues. In DNA form, the CDR3 reads TGTGCCAGTAGTAGAGGGAAGCTAGCGGGGACCGGGGAGCTGTTTTTT. Encoded protein: CASSRGKLAGTGELFF.

This clonotype was found many times. The CDR3 sequence is CASSSGPQGAGAYNEQFF. The CDR3 region has the DNA TGTGCCAGCAGCTCGGGGCCCCAGGGGGCCGGAGCTTACAATGAGCAGTTCTTC. V gene TRBV13 combines with J gene TRBJ2-1; TRBD1 matches 8 bases. This CDR3 spans 18 amino acids. The germline CDR1 and CDR2 sequences are PRHDT and FYEKMQ (reference sequence). V trimming: 4 bases; J trimming: 4 bases; junction bases outside the gene matches: 15.

The genes are TRBV12-3 or TRBV12-4 and TRBJ1-4; perhaps TRBD1 as D (5 bases). The CDR3 is 15 amino acids. With 3 bases removed from V and 7 bases from J, the gap between germline ends came to 15 bases. The CDR3 DNA sequence: TGTGCCAGCAGTTTTCGGGGGGGACGGGGTGAAAAACTGTTTTTT. It codes for CASSFRGGRGEKLFF.

The V and J genes are TRBV12-5 and TRBJ2-7; 10 nucleotides line up with TRBD1. CDR3 size: 14 residues. Trimming took 6 bases from V and 3 from J; bases not matched to a gene: 5. CDR1 LGHNT and CDR2 FRNRAP come from the germline V gene. This CDR3 reads CASGFGTGDYEQYF. The CDR3, as DNA: TGTGCTAGTGGCTTCGGGACAGGGGACTACGAGCAGTACTTC.

This rearrangement joins TRBV13 to TRBJ1-4; D unclear. Trimming shortened V by 0 bases and J by 8 bases, and 16 bases separated the two germline ends. Germline V gives CDR1 PRHDT, CDR2 FYEKMQ (reference sequence). CDR3 length: 16 residues. The CDR3 DNA reads as TGTGCCAGCAGCTTAGGTTTCGGGAGGTCGGGAGAAAAACTGTTTTTT. Its protein product is CASSLGFGRSGEKLFF.

Worth noting for this clonotype: This could be a read error, since a much larger clone is one nucleotide away. CDR3 sequence (DNA): TGTGTCAGCAGGGACAATAACTATGGCTACACCTTC. Translated: CVSRDNNYGYTF. V usage is TRBV12-3 or TRBV12-4 and J usage is TRBJ1-2; D may be TRBD1 (6 bases). This CDR3 is 12 amino acids long.

This clonotype was counted many times. The chain links TRBV7-3 to TRBJ2-1; D is perhaps TRBD1 (6 bases). V was shortened by 0 bases and J by 7 bases, with 10 bases between the two germline ends. The CDR3 spans 14 residues. In germline, CDR1 is SGHTA, CDR2 FQGTGA. The CDR3 DNA reads TGTGCCAGCAGCTTAACAGGGACAATTAATGAGCAGTTCTTC. Its translation: CASSLTGTINEQFF.

This clonotype has at least ten counts. V usage is TRBV2 and J usage is TRBJ1-4, with D unclear. With 3 bases removed from V and 7 bases from J, the gap between germline ends came to 6 bases. The CDR3 consists of 12 residues. Germline V gene lookup returns CDR1 SNHLY and CDR2 FYNNEI. The CDR3 region has the DNA TGTGCCAGCAGTGATAGTGTTGAAAAACTGTTTTTT. Protein: CASSDSVEKLFF. Filled out from reference TRBV2 and TRBJ1-4, the complete variable domain reads EPEVTQTPSHQVTQMGQEVILRCVPISNHLYFYWYRQILGQKVEFLVSFYNNEISEKSEIFDDQFSVERPDGSNFTLKIRSTKLEDSAMYFCASSDSVEKLFFGSGTQLSVL.

The table lists this clonotype with many counts. This chain uses TRBV7-3 with TRBJ1-2; 9 bases fit TRBD1. Germline lookup yields CDR1 SGHTA and CDR2 FQGTGA. Trimming cost V 5 bases and J 3 bases; bases outside gene matches: 7. CDR3 length equals 15 residues. Here the CDR3 DNA reads TGTGCCAGCAGCATCACGGGACAGGGAGACTATGGCTACACCTTC. The encoded protein is CASSITGQGDYGYTF.

Many counts were recorded for this clonotype. The chain links TRBV12-3 or TRBV12-4 to TRBJ2-1; D is ambiguous. Trimming stripped 1 base from V and 2 bases from J, with 6 bases between. This CDR3 spans 14 amino acids. CDR3 sequence: CASSLGAPYNEQFF. The CDR3 DNA is TGTGCCAGCAGTTTAGGCGCACCCTACAATGAGCAGTTCTTC.

The chain joins TRBV19 to TRBJ1-6; D unresolved. CDR1 LNHDA and CDR2 SQIVND come from the germline V gene (reference sequence). Trimming took off 7 bases at V and 7 bases at J, with 14 bases between the two ends. The CDR3 covers 14 residues. The DNA of the CDR3 is TGTGCCAGTACCCGGCGCCCCGGGAATTCACCCCTCCACTTT. Translating it yields CASTRRPGNSPLHF.

This clonotype was detected a few times. The chain links TRBV27 to TRBJ2-1; D may be TRBD2 (6 bases). This CDR3 contains 14 residues. The V gene's germline CDR1 is MNHEY and CDR2 SMNVEV (reference sequence). The germline V and J ends were trimmed by 8 bases and 9 bases, with 20 bases remaining between them. CDR3 bases: TGTGCCAGCTCTGAAAGACTAGTTTTCGGTGAGCAGTTCTTC. This sequence encodes CASSERLVFGEQFF.

This clonotype was counted at least ten times. The chain employs TRBV3-1 and TRBJ2-4; tentative D call: TRBD1 (7 bases). The CDR3 is 15 amino acids. Germline CDR1 reads LGHDT; CDR2 reads YNNKEL (reference sequence). V was clipped by 7 bases and J by 6 bases, with 19 bases between them. CDR3 DNA: TGTGCCAGCACCCAGTCCGGAGGGGGCGGAAACATTCAGTACTTC. Amino acid sequence: CASTQSGGGGNIQYF.

This clonotype showed up many times. CDR3 coding DNA: TGTGCCAGCAGTTTACCCGACGGACAAGAGACCCAGTACTTC. Amino acids: CASSLPDGQETQYF. The J gene is TRBJ2-5, the V gene TRBV6-5; unclear D gene. Between the trimmed V and J ends, which lost 4 bases and 2 bases, there was a span of 11 bases. In germline, CDR1 is MNHEY, CDR2 SVGAGI. The CDR3 consists of 14 residues.

This clonotype appeared a few times. This chain links TRBV10-3 with TRBJ2-1, with D possibly TRBD2 on 6 matching bases. With 6 bases removed from V and 7 bases from J, the gap between germline ends came to 13 bases. CDR1 is ENHRY, CDR2 SYGVKD, per germline. The CDR3 has 13 amino acids. The DNA for the CDR3 is TGTGCCATCAGCCCCGGGGGTTCGAATGAGCAGTTCTTC. Its translation is CAISPGGSNEQFF.

Many counts were recorded for this clonotype. J is TRBJ1-5 and V is TRBV6-1; D call uncertain. V was pared by 1 base and J by 3 bases, with 10 bases between. Germline values: CDR1 MNHNS, CDR2 SASEGT. The CDR3 is 15 amino acids. The CDR3 region is CASSEVGRVNQPQHF. DNA of the CDR3: TGTGCCAGCAGTGAAGTTGGTAGGGTCAATCAGCCCCAGCATTTT.

This clonotype was observed at least ten times. CDR3 region: CASSFQGNYGYTF. CDR3 in DNA: TGTGCCAGCAGTTTTCAGGGAAACTATGGCTACACCTTC. The chain joins TRBV2 to TRBJ1-2; weak D call: TRBD1 (5 bases). The CDR3 runs 13 residues. Trimming stripped 5 bases from V and 2 bases from J, with 9 bases between. In germline, CDR1 is SNHLY, CDR2 FYNNEI.

This clonotype showed up many times. The chain recombines TRBV20-1 with TRBJ1-2, with TRBD1 matching over 7 bases. This CDR3 region has 12 residues. Germline values: CDR1 DFQATT, CDR2 SNEGSKA (reference sequence). J gave up 7 bases and V 4 bases, and 6 bases lay outside the gene matches. The CDR3 reads CSATAGGGGYTF. CDR3 nucleotide sequence: TGCAGTGCTACCGCAGGGGGGGGTGGCTACACCTTC.

This clonotype was recorded many times. The genes are TRBV6-2 or TRBV6-3 and TRBJ1-1; 8 bases agree with TRBD1. This CDR3 has 15 residues. Germline V lookup: CDR1 MNHEY, CDR2 SVGEGT. After removal of 6 bases from V and 0 bases from J, the junction contained 6 bases not matched to a gene. The CDR3 DNA follows: TGTGCCAGCAGATGGACAGGGCGAATGAACACTGAAGCTTTCTTT. This gives the protein CASRWTGRMNTEAFF.

The table lists this clonotype with many counts. The chain combines TRBV2 with TRBJ2-2, with D possibly being TRBD1 (6 bases). Trimming cost V 9 bases and J 1 base, with 9 bases left between them. The CDR3 loop spans 13 amino acids. Germline CDR1 reads SNHLY; CDR2 reads FYNNEI. The CDR3 reads CASNRENTGELFF. The CDR3 DNA follows: TGTGCCAGTAACAGGGAGAACACCGGGGAGCTGTTTTTT.

This rearrangement joins TRBV5-1 to TRBJ1-5; D is undetermined. The CDR3 is made up of 13 amino acids. In germline, CDR1 is SGHRS, CDR2 YFSETQ. Trimming left V 5 bases short and J 3 bases short, with 9 bases between. For the CDR3, the DNA is TGCGCCAGCAGTTTCGATTACAATCAGCCCCAGCATTTT. The encoded protein is CASSFDYNQPQHF.

At least ten counts were recorded for this clonotype. This rearrangement joins TRBV12-3 or TRBV12-4 to TRBJ2-1, with D uncertain. This CDR3 contains 14 residues. Trimming stripped 2 bases from V and 6 bases from J, with 11 bases between. The CDR3 nucleotides read TGTGCCAGCAGTTTATTCGGCAGCCTCAATGAGCAGTTCTTC. This codes for CASSLFGSLNEQFF.

Comment on this clonotype: This may be a read error, as it is one base from a much larger clone. This chain connects TRBV10-3 to TRBJ2-3; D is uncertain. Germline assignment: CDR1 ENHRY and CDR2 SYGVKD. Trimming cost V 11 bases and J 0 bases, with 15 bases left between them. There are 14 residues in the CDR3. CDR3 coding DNA: TGTGCCTATGGAGAGAAAGTTAGCACAGATACGCAGTATTTT. The encoded protein is CAYGEKVSTDTQYF.